This record concerns one TCR beta chain sequence. Antigen: not known. The V segment lost 5 bases and the J segment 4 bases; nucleotides outside the gene matches: 1. The CDR3 is made up of 13 amino acids. Germline V gene data show CDR1 as MNHNS and CDR2 as SASEGT. The data derive from a study of blood T cells in healthy people across ages. The overall study: Using template switching, researchers captured about one barcoded beta molecule for each two T cells.

Donors were healthy Caucasian individuals from Russia aged about 6 to 95. General observations from the study: Both higher diversity and more naive CD4+ cells marked long-lived donors when set against aged donors. Diversity estimates from one million T cells were considered underestimates.

The second PCR ran about 6 to 11 cycles with a sample-barcoded 5' primer and J-beta primers. TCRdb fed the 5' RACE reads into MiXCR, producing one record per CDR3 protein. The sample records some 1.1 million distinct CDR3 sequences, 35% to 40% being singletons. The sequence was collected from a young man in good health. The V and J genes are TRBV6-1 and TRBJ2-5; the match to TRBD1 covers 10 bases. The sample was blood. This CDR3 reads CASSWDRGETQYF. CDR3 sequence (DNA): TGTGCCAGCAGTTGGGACAGGGGAGAGACCCAGTACTTC.